This T cell receptor (beta chain) was sequenced during a study of T cell responses to AZD1222 COVID-19 vaccine. From germline, CDR1 is SEHNR and CDR2 FQNEAQ (reference sequence). Trimming shortened V by 0 bases and J by 2 bases, and 12 bases separated the two germline ends. This CDR3 is built from 16 residues. The protocol was immunoSEQ multiplex PCR, while the TCRdb copy is restricted to in-frame clones and leaves out a portion. The table records over 95,000 clones, approximately 89% of them present only once. Note on this clone: No antigen is known for it.

Notes on the study in general: Every sample of the repertoires postdated the peak T cell response. White British people made up most donors, females outnumbered males, and clonal diversity was possibly underestimated. Nearly half of the spike-specific TCRs reportedly recognize variant regions that carry no mutations. The study found vaccine-associated CD4 TCRs spanning spike, dominant at 160-218 and 743-854.

Here the sequenced sample was peripheral blood, taken on day 0 of AZD1222 vaccination. J is TRBJ2-3 and V is TRBV7-9; no clear D. The sequence derives from an adult in good health. The CDR3 region is CASSLAESPNTDTQYF. DNA for the CDR3: TGTGCCAGCAGCTTAGCGGAGAGTCCTAACACAGATACGCAGTATTTT.